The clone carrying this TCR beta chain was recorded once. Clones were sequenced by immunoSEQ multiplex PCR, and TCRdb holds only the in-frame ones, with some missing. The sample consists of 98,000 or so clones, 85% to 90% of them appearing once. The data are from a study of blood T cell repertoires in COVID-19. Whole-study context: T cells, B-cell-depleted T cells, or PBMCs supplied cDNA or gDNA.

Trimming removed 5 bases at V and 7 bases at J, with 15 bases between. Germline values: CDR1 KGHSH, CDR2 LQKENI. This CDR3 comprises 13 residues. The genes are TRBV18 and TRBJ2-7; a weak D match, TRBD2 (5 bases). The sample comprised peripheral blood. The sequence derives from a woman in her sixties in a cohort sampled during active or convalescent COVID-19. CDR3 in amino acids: CASSMAARDEQYF. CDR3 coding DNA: TGTGCCAGCTCAATGGCCGCACGGGATGAGCAGTACTTC. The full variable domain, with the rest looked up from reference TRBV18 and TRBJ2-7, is NAGVMQNPRHLVRRRGQEARLRCSPMKGHSHVYWYRQLPEEGLKFMVYLQKENIIDESGMPKERFSAEFPKEGPSILRIQQVVRGDSAAYFCASSMAARDEQYFGPGTRLTVT.